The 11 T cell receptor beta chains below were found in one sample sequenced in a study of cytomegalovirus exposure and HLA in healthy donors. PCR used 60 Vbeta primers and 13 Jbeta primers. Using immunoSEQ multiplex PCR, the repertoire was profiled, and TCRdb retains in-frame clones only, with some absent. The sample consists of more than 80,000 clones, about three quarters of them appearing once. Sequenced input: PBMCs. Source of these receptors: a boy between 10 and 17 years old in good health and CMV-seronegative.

CDR3 region: CASSTYLNRTEAHPYEQYF. The CDR3 region has the DNA TGTGCCAGCAGTACTTATTTAAATCGGACAGAGGCTCACCCCTACGAGCAGTACTTC. V is TRBV27 and J is TRBJ2-7; a possible D gene is TRBD1 (6 bases). The germline V and J ends were trimmed by 5 bases and 2 bases, with 28 bases remaining between them. This CDR3 contains 19 residues. Germline loops: CDR1 MNHEY, CDR2 SMNVEV (reference sequence).

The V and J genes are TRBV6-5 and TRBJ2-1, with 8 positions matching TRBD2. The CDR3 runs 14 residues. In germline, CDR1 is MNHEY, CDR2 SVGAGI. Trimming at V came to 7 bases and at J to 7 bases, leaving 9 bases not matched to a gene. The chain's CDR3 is CASTYGASGNEQFF. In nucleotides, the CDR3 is TGTGCCAGCACCTACGGGGCTAGCGGGAATGAGCAGTTCTTC.

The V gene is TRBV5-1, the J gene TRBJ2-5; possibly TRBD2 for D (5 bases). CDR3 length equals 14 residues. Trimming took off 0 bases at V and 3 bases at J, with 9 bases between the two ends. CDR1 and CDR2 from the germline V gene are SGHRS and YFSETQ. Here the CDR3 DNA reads TGCGCCAGCAGCTTGGTACCTAGCAAAGAGACCCAGTACTTC. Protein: CASSLVPSKETQYF.

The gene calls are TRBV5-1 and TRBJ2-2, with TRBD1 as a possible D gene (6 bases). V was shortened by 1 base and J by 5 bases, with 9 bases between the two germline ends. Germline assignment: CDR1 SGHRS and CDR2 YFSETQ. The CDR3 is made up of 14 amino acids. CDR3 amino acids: CASSLRTATGELFF. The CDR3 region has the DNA TGCGCCAGCAGCTTGCGGACAGCGACCGGGGAGCTGTTTTTT.

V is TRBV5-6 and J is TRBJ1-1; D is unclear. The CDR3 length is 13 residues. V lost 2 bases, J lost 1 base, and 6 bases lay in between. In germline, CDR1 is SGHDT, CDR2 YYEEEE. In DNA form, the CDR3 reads TGTGCCAGCAGCTTCGGCGGGAACACTGAAGCTTTCTTT. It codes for CASSFGGNTEAFF.

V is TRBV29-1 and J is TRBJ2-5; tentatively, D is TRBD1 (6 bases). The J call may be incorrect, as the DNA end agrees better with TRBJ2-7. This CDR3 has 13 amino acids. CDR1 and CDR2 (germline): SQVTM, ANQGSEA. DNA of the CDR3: TGCAGTGGGATGGCAGGGGTGGGCGCCGAGCAGTACTTC. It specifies CSGMAGVGAEQYF.

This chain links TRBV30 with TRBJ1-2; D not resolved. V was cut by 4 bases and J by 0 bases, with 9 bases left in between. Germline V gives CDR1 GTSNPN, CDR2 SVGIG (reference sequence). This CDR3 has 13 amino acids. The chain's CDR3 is CAWTLLTNYGYTF. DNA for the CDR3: TGTGCCTGGACCCTGTTAACTAACTATGGCTACACCTTC.

CDR3 protein: CASSLSPTGRGTEAFF. The CDR3 DNA sequence: TGTGCCAGCAGCTTAAGCCCGACAGGACGGGGTACTGAAGCTTTCTTT. This chain connects TRBV7-3 to TRBJ1-1; a weak D match, TRBD1 (6 bases). Germline V gene data show CDR1 as SGHTA and CDR2 as FQGTGA. The CDR3 covers 16 residues. Trimming stripped 1 base from V and 5 bases from J, with 17 bases between.

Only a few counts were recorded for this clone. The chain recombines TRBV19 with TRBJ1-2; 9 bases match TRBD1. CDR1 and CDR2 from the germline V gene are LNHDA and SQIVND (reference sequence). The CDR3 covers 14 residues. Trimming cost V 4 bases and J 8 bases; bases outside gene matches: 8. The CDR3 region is CASSTGQGEGGYTF. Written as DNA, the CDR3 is TGTGCCAGTAGTACGGGACAGGGAGAAGGCGGCTACACCTTC. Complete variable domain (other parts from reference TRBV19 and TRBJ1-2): DGGITQSPKYLFRKEGQNVTLSCEQNLNHDAMYWYRQDPGQGLRLIYYSQIVNDFQKGDIAEGYSVSREKKESFPLTVTSAQKNPTAFYLCASSTGQGEGGYTFGSGTRLTVV.

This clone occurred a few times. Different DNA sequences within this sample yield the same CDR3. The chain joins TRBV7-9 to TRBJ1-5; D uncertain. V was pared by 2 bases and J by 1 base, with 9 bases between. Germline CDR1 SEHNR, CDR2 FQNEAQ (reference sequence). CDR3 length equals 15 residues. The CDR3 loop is CASSLSSGSNQPQHF. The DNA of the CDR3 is TGTGCCAGCAGCTTATCGTCGGGAAGCAATCAGCCCCAGCATTTT. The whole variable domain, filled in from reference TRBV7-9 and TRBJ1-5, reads DTGVSQNPRHKITKRGQNVTFRCDPISEHNRLYWYRQTLGQGPEFLTYFQNEAQLEKSRLLSDRFSAERPKGSFSTLEIQRTEQGDSAMYLCASSLSSGSNQPQHFGDGTRLSIL.

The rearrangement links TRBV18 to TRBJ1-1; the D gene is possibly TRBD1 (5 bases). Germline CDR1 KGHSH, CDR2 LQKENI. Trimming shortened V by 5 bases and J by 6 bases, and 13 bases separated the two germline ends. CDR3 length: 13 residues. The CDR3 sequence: CASSYDSIAEAFF. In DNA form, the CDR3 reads TGTGCCAGCTCATACGACAGCATCGCTGAAGCTTTCTTT.